Following are 18 T cell receptor beta chains from one sample sequenced in a study of blood T cell repertoires in COVID-19. Repertoires were generated with immunoSEQ multiplex PCR, while TCRdb's copy carries only in-frame clones and drops some. Here the sample spans a few hundred thousand clones, over 80% being singletons. The specimen was peripheral blood. These receptor sequences come from a man younger than 40 who had recovered from COVID-19.

The chain employs TRBV19 and TRBJ1-5; no clear D gene. V was shortened by 9 bases and J by 0 bases, with 15 bases between the two germline ends. This CDR3 region has 15 residues. Germline assignment: CDR1 LNHDA and CDR2 SQIVND (reference sequence). The CDR3 region has the DNA TGTGCCAGCTCCTACTTTTATCATAGCAATCAGCCCCAGCATTTT. It translates to CASSYFYHSNQPQHF.

This clone was seen a few times. In DNA form, the CDR3 reads TGTGCCAGCAGCTTCCGGGACTACAACAATGAGCAGTTCTTC. Translating it yields CASSFRDYNNEQFF. The genes are TRBV7-9 and TRBJ2-1, with TRBD2 identical over 7 bases. Germline values: CDR1 SEHNR, CDR2 FQNEAQ (reference sequence). The CDR3 contains 14 residues. Trimming took 3 bases from V and 5 from J; bases not matched to a gene: 4.

CDR3 region: CATSRPAGRLNEKLFF. The CDR3, as DNA: TGTGCCACCAGCAGACCAGCGGGACGGCTAAATGAAAAACTGTTTTTT. The chain has TRBV15 and TRBJ1-4, with D possibly matching TRBD1 (5 bases). The V end was cut by 2 bases, the J end by 5 bases, with 15 bases between. CDR3 length: 16 residues. Germline values: CDR1 LNHNV, CDR2 YYDKDF (reference sequence). The variable domain in full, with the rest retrieved from reference TRBV15 and TRBJ1-4, is DAMVIQNPRYQVTQFGKPVTLSCSQTLNHNVMYWYQQKSSQAPKLLFHYYDKDFNNEADTPDNFQSRRPNTSFCFLDIRSPGLGDTAMYLCATSRPAGRLNEKLFFGSGTQLSVL.

This sequence joins TRBV9 and TRBJ1-6; TRBD1 is a possible D gene (6 bases). The CDR3 covers 16 residues. The germline V and J ends were trimmed by 0 bases and 2 bases, with 9 bases remaining between them. Germline V gives CDR1 SGDLS, CDR2 YYNGEE. DNA for the CDR3: TGTGCCAGCAGCGTAGAGGGGGTAGCCTATAATTCACCCCTCCACTTT. Its protein is CASSVEGVAYNSPLHF.

V usage is TRBV10-3 and J usage is TRBJ1-2, with TRBD1 as a possible D gene (6 bases). Deletions cut 11 bases from V and 8 bases from J, with 18 bases between. This CDR3 region has 12 residues. Germline V lookup: CDR1 ENHRY, CDR2 SYGVKD. The CDR3 loop reads CASTRGEGGYTF. DNA for the CDR3: TGTGCCTCAACCAGGGGAGAGGGGGGCTACACCTTC.

The CDR3 region is CASSLRTLAISNQPQHF. DNA for the CDR3: TGTGCCAGCAGCCTAAGGACACTAGCTATAAGCAATCAGCCCCAGCATTTT. The V gene is TRBV7-6, the J gene TRBJ1-5, with D perhaps TRBD1 (5 bases). This CDR3 region has 17 residues. V was shortened by 5 bases and J by 1 base, with 18 bases between the two germline ends. Germline-derived CDR1 and CDR2 are SGHVS and FNYEAQ.

This clone was counted a few times. This chain joins TRBV6-6 and TRBJ1-2; D is possibly TRBD1 (6 bases). V lost 6 bases and J lost 8, with 16 bases in between. This CDR3 region has 13 residues. Germline-derived CDR1 and CDR2 are MNHNY and SVGAGI (reference sequence). In DNA form, the CDR3 reads TGTGCCAGCAGCTATATACAGGGTGCGGGCTACACCTTC. The encoded protein is CASSYIQGAGYTF.

As regards this clone: The same CDR3 is also encoded by other DNA sequences in this sample. This chain connects TRBV7-8 to TRBJ1-5, with 7 bases aligning to TRBD1. The CDR3 covers 15 residues. The V segment lost 2 bases and the J segment 2 bases; nucleotides outside the gene matches: 3. The germline V gene encodes CDR1 SGHVS and CDR2 FQNEAQ. The DNA for the CDR3 is TGTGCCAGCAGCTTACTAGGACAGGGCAATCAGCCCCAGCATTTT. It specifies CASSLLGQGNQPQHF.

This rearrangement joins TRBV7-9 to TRBJ1-4, with D possibly being TRBD1 (5 bases). The CDR3 runs to 14 residues. V lost 0 bases to trimming and J lost 8 bases, with 10 bases between them. Germline CDR1 reads SEHNR; CDR2 reads FQNEAQ (reference sequence). As DNA, the CDR3 is TGTGCCAGCAGCTTAGCAGGGGTTGACGAAAAACTGTTTTTT. Translated: CASSLAGVDEKLFF. The full variable domain, in which reference TRBV7-9 and TRBJ1-4 provide the parts outside the CDR3, is DTGVSQNPRHKITKRGQNVTFRCDPISEHNRLYWYRQTLGQGPEFLTYFQNEAQLEKSRLLSDRFSAERPKGSFSTLEIQRTEQGDSAMYLCASSLAGVDEKLFFGSGTQLSVL.

The rearrangement links TRBV27 to TRBJ2-3, with TRBD2 as a possible D gene (6 bases). In germline, CDR1 is MNHEY, CDR2 SMNVEV (reference sequence). The CDR3 covers 14 residues. V was clipped by 5 bases and J by 3 bases, with 12 bases between them. The CDR3 DNA reads as TGTGCCAGCAGTCCGCGGGGCCTAACAGATACGCAGTATTTT. Residues: CASSPRGLTDTQYF.

In its sample, this clone was seen once. The V and J genes are TRBV6-2 or TRBV6-3 and TRBJ2-7; 10 bases map to TRBD1. Germline values: CDR1 MNHEY, CDR2 SVGEGT. CDR3 length: 17 amino acids. The V gene end was trimmed by 0 bases and the J gene end by 4 bases; junction bases not matched to a gene: 9. DNA of the CDR3: TGTGCCAGCAGTTACTCGAAGGAGACAGGGGGCAGGTACGAGCAGTACTTC. It encodes CASSYSKETGGRYEQYF.

V is TRBV11-2 and J is TRBJ2-5, with 7 bases identical to TRBD1. V lost 5 bases to trimming and J lost 6 bases; unmatched junction nucleotides: 6. The CDR3 extends over 13 amino acids. Germline CDR1 and CDR2: SGHAT and FQNNGV. The CDR3 DNA reads TGTGCCAGCAGCCAAGGGACAGCTAAGACCCAGTACTTC. Translation: CASSQGTAKTQYF.

The chain carries TRBV18 and TRBJ1-5; D might be TRBD1 (5 bases). In germline, CDR1 is KGHSH, CDR2 LQKENI. The CDR3 loop spans 15 amino acids. V was trimmed by 5 bases and J by 5 bases, leaving 16 bases between them. The CDR3 sequence is CASSSGRVRDQPQHF. The DNA for the CDR3 is TGTGCCAGCTCATCAGGACGAGTCAGGGATCAGCCCCAGCATTTT.

The rearrangement joins TRBV28 to TRBJ2-7; 11 bases agree with TRBD1. This CDR3 is built from 15 residues. The V gene's germline CDR1 is MDHEN and CDR2 SYDVKM. V was clipped by 5 bases and J by 6 bases; unmatched bases: 9. CDR3: CASSRWDRGSPEQYV. As DNA, the CDR3 is TGTGCCAGCAGTCGATGGGACAGGGGGTCTCCCGAGCAGTACGTC.

J is TRBJ1-5 and V is TRBV28, with D perhaps matching TRBD1 (6 bases). Germline CDR1 and CDR2: MDHEN and SYDVKM. This CDR3 comprises 12 residues. V dropped 6 bases and J dropped 5 bases, with 8 bases sitting between them. This CDR3 reads CASRGGDQPQHF. CDR3 nucleotide sequence: TGTGCCAGCAGAGGGGGAGATCAGCCCCAGCATTTT.

The chain joins TRBV11-2 to TRBJ2-3; D gene uncertain. The ends were cut back, 0 bases at V and 6 bases at J, with 7 bases in the middle. The CDR3 has 13 amino acids. The germline V gene encodes CDR1 SGHAT and CDR2 FQNNGV. CDR3 region: CASSLDPRDTQYF. The CDR3 bases are TGTGCCAGCAGCTTAGATCCGCGGGATACGCAGTATTTT.

The chain combines TRBV24-1 with TRBJ2-5, with D possibly matching TRBD2 (6 bases). Trimming stripped 6 bases from V and 7 bases from J, with 14 bases between. This CDR3 comprises 13 residues. Germline CDR1 reads KGHDR; CDR2 reads SFDVKD. The DNA of the CDR3 is TGTGCCACCAGTCGGGGGACCCCTCCGACCCAGTACTTC. Protein: CATSRGTPPTQYF.

The V call is TRBV7-9, the J call TRBJ1-2, with a possible D match to TRBD1 (5 bases). V lost 5 bases and J 1 base, leaving 11 bases between the germline ends. CDR1 SEHNR and CDR2 FQNEAQ come from the germline V gene (reference sequence). This CDR3 region has 14 residues. The DNA for the CDR3 is TGTGCCAGCAGCCTGGGGACTAGTAACTATGGCTACACCTTC. It codes for CASSLGTSNYGYTF.